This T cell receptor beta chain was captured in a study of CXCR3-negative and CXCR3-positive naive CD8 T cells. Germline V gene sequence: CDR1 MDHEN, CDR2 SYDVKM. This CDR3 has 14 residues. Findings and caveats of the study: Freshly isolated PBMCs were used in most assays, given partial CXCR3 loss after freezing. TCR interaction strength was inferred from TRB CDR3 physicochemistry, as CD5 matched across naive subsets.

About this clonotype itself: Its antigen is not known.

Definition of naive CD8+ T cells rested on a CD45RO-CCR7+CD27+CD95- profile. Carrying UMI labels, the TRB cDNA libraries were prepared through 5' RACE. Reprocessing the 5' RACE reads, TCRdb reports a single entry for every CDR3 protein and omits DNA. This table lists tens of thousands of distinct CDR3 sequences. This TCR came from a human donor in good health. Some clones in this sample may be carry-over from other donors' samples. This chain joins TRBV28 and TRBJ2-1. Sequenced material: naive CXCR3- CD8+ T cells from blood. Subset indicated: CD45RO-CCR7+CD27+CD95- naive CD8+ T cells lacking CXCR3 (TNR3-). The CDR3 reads CASSWRGSYNEQLF. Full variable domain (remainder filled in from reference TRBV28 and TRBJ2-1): DVKVTQSSRYLVKRTGEKVFLECVQDMDHENMFWYRQDPGLGLRLIYFSYDVKMKEKGDIPEGYSVSREKKERFSLILESASTNQTSMYLCASSWRGSYNEQLFGPGTRLTVL.